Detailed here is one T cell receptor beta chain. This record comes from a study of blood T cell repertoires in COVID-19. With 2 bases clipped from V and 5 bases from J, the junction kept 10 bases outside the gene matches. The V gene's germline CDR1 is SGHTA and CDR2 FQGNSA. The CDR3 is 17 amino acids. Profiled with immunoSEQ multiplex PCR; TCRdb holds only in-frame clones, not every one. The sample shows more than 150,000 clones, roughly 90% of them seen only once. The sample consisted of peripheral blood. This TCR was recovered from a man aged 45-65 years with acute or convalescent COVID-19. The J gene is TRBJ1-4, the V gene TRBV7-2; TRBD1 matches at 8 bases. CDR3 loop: CASSLRPGQGPNEKLFF. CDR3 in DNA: TGTGCCAGCAGCTTAAGGCCAGGACAGGGACCAAATGAAAAACTGTTTTTT.